The clone carrying this T cell receptor beta chain was detected ten times or more. Its antigen is currently unknown. This entry comes from a study of shared clonotypes between healthy human individuals. Study-level points and caveats: Although depth was large, rarefaction showed that sequencing of the sorted subsets was incomplete.

Only in-frame clones appear in the TCRdb table, and some are missing; sequencing was by immunoSEQ multiplex PCR. Among 600,000 to 700,000 clones listed, more than 70% were seen once. This receptor was obtained from a woman in her 30s in good health. Input material: memory CD4+ T cells sorted from blood. Subset meaning: CD45RA-negative fraction.

The CDR3 sequence: CASSTRQGSGETQYF. CDR3 nucleotides: TGCGCCAGCAGCACGCGACAGGGATCAGGCGAGACCCAGTACTTC. The chain links TRBV5-1 to TRBJ2-5; 7 bases align to TRBD1. Germline V CDR1 and CDR2: SGHRS, YFSETQ. CDR3 length: 15 residues. V shed 4 bases, J shed 5 bases, and the junction held 11 bases outside the gene matches.